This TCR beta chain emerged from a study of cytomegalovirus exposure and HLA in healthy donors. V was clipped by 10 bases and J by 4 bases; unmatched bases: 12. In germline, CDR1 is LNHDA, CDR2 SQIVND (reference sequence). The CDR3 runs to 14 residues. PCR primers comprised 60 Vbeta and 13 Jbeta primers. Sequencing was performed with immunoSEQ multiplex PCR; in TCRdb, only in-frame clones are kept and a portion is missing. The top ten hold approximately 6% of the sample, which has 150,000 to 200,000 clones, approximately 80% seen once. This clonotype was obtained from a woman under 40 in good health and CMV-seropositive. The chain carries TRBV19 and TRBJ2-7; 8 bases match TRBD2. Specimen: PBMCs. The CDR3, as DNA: TGTGCCACCAACGGGTTAGCGGGGCCTTACGAGCAGTACTTC. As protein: CATNGLAGPYEQYF.